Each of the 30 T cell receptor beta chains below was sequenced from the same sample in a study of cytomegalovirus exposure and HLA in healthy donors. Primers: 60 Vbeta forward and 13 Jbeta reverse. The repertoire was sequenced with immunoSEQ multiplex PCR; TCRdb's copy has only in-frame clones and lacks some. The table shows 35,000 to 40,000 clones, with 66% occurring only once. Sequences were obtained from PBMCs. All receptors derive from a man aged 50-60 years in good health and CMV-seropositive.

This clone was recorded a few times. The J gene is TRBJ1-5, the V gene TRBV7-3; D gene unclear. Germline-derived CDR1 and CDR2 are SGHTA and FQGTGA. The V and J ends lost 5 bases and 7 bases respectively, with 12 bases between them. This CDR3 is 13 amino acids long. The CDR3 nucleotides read TGTGCCAGCAGCCCGGCGGGAGGACAGCCCCAGCATTTT. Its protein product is CASSPAGGQPQHF.

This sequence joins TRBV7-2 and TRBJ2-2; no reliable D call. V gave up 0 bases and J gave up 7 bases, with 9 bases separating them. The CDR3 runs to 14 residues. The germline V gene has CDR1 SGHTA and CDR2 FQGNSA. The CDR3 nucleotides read TGTGCCAGCAGCTTAGCGCAGCGAAGCGGGGAGCTGTTTTTT. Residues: CASSLAQRSGELFF.

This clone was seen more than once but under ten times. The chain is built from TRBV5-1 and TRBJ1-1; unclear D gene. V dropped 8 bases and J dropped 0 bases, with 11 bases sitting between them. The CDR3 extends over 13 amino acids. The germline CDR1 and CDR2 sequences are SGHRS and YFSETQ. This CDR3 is CASGTGMNTEAFF. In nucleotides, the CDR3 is TGCGCCAGTGGAACGGGAATGAACACTGAAGCTTTCTTT.

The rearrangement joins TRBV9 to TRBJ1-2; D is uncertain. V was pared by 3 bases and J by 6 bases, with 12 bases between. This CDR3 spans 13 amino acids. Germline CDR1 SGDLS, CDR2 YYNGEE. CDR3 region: CASSAQNSDGYTF. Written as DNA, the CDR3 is TGTGCCAGCAGCGCGCAGAACAGTGATGGCTACACCTTC.

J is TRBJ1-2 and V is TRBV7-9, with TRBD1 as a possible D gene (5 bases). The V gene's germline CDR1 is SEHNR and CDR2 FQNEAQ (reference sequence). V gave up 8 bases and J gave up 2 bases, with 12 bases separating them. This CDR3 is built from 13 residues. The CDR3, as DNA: TGTGCCAGCGAGACAGCCGGCAACTATGGCTACACCTTC. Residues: CASETAGNYGYTF.

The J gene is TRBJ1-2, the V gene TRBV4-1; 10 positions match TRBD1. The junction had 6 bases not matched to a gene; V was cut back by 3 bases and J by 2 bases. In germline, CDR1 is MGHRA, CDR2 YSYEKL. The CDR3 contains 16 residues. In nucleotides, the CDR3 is TGCGCCAGCAGCCACCCCTTGGACAGGGGGAACTATGGCTACACCTTC. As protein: CASSHPLDRGNYGYTF.

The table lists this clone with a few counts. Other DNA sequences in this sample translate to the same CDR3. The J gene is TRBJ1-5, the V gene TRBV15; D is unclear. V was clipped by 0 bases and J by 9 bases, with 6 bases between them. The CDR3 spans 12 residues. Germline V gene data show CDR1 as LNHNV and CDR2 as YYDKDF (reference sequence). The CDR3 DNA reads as TGTGCCACCAGCAGAGATAGAGGGCCCCAGCATTTT. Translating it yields CATSRDRGPQHF.

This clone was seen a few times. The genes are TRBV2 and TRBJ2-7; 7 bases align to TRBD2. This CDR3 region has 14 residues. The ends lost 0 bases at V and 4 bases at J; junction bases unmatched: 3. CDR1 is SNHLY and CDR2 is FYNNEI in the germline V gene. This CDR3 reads CASSEAQGGYEQYF. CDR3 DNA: TGTGCCAGCAGTGAAGCGCAGGGAGGGTACGAGCAGTACTTC. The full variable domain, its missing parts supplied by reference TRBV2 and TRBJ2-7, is EPEVTQTPSHQVTQMGQEVILRCVPISNHLYFYWYRQILGQKVEFLVSFYNNEISEKSEIFDDQFSVERPDGSNFTLKIRSTKLEDSAMYFCASSEAQGGYEQYFGPGTRLTVT.

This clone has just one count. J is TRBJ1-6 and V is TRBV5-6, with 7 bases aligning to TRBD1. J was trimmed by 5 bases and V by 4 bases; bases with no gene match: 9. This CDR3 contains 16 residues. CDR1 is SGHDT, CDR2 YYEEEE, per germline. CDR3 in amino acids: CASSTGYRGHNSPLHF. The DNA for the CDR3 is TGTGCCAGCAGCACGGGCTACAGGGGTCATAATTCACCCCTCCACTTT.

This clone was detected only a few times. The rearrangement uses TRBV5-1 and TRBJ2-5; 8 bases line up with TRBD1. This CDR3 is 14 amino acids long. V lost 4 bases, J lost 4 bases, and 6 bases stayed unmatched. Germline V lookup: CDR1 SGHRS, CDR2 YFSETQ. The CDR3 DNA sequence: TGCGCCAGCAGCGTACCTACAGGGGGAGAGACCCAGTACTTC. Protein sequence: CASSVPTGGETQYF.

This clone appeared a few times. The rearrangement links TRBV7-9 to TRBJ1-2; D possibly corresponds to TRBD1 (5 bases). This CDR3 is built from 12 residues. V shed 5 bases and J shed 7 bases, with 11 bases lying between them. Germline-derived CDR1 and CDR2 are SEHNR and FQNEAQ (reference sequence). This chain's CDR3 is CASSPGRGGYTF. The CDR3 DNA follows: TGTGCCAGCAGCCCAGGGAGGGGTGGCTACACCTTC. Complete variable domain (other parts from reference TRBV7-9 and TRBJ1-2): DTGVSQNPRHKITKRGQNVTFRCDPISEHNRLYWYRQTLGQGPEFLTYFQNEAQLEKSRLLSDRFSAERPKGSFSTLEIQRTEQGDSAMYLCASSPGRGGYTFGSGTRLTVV.

The CDR3 DNA follows: TGTGCCAGCAGCCAAGTGGAGGGGGCGTCCTACGAGCAGTACTTC. Translating gives CASSQVEGASYEQYF. V usage is TRBV4-2 and J usage is TRBJ2-5; D is possibly TRBD1 (7 bases). The DNA end lines up better with TRBJ2-7; the J call may be wrong. The CDR3 totals 15 residues. CDR1 is LGHNA, CDR2 YNFKEQ, per germline.

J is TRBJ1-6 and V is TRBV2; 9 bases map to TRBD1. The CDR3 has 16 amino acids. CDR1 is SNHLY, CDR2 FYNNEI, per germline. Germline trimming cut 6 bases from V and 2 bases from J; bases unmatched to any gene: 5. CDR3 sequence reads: CASSGDRDTYNSPLHF. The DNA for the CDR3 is TGTGCCAGCAGCGGGGACAGGGACACCTATAATTCACCCCTCCACTTT.

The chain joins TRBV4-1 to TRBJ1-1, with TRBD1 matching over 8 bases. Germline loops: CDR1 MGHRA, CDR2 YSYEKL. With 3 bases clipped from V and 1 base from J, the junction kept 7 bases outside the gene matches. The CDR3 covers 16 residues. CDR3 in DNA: TGCGCCAGCAGCCATGACAGGGGTCGGACGAACACTGAAGCTTTCTTT. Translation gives CASSHDRGRTNTEAFF.

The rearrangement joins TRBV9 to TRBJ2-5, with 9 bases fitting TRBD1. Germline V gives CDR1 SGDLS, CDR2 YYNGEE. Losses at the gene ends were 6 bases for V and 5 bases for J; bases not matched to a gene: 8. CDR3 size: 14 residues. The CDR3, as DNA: TGTGCCAGCAACTCCGGGACAGGGTTTGAGACCCAGTACTTC. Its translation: CASNSGTGFETQYF.

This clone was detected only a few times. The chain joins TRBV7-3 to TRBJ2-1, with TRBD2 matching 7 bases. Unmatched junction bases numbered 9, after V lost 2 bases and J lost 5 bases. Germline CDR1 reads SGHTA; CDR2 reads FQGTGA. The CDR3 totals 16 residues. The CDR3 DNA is TGTGCCAGCAGCTTAGTGGTTGGCGGGGGAGACAATGAGCAGTTCTTC. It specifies CASSLVVGGGDNEQFF.

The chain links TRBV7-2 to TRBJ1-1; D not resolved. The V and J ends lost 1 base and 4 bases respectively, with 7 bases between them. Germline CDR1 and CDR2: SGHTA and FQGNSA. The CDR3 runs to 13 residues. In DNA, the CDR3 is TGTGCCAGCAGCTTAGAAGTCAGCACTGAAGCTTTCTTT. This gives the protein CASSLEVSTEAFF. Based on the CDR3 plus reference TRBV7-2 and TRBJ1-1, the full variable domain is GAGVSQSPSNKVTEKGKDVELRCDPISGHTALYWYRQSLGQGLEFLIYFQGNSAPDKSGLPSDRFSAERTGGSVSTLTIQRTQQEDSAVYLCASSLEVSTEAFFGQGTRLTVV.

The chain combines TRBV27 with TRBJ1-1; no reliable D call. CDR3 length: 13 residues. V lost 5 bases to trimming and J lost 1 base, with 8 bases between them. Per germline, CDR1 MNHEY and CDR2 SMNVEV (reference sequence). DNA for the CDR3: TGTGCCAGCAGTCTGGCCTCGAACACTGAAGCTTTCTTT. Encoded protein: CASSLASNTEAFF.

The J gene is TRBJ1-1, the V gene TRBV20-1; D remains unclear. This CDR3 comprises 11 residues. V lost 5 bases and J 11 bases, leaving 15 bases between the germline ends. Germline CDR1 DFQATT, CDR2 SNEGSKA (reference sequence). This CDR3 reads CSALLAPGAFF. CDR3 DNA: TGCAGTGCTCTCCTTGCCCCTGGCGCTTTCTTT.

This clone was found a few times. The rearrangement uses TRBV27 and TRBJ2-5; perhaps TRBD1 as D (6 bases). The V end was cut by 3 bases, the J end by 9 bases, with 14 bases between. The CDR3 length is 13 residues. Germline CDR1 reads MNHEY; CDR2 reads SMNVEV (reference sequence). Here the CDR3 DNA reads TGTGCCAGCAGTTTGAGACAGTCAGGGGCCCAGTACTTC. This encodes CASSLRQSGAQYF.

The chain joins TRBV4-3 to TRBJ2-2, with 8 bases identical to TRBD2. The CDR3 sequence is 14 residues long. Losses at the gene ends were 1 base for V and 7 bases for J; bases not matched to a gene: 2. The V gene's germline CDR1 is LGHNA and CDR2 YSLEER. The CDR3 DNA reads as TGCGCCAGCAGCCAAGTCGGGGGGGTCGGGGAGCTGTTTTTT. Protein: CASSQVGGVGELFF.

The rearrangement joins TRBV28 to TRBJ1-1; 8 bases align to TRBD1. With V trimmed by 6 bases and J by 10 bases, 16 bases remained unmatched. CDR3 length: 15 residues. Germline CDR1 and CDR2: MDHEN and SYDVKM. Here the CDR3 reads CASRPSSTGDLGAFF. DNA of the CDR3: TGTGCCAGCAGACCCTCATCGACAGGGGATCTCGGAGCTTTCTTT.

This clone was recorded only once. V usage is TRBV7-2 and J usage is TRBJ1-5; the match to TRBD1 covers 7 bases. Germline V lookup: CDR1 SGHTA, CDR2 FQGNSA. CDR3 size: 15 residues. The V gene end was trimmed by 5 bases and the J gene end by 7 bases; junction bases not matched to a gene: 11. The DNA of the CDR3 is TGTGCCAGCAGCGGTTATCAGGGGGGAGAACAGCCCCAGCATTTT. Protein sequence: CASSGYQGGEQPQHF. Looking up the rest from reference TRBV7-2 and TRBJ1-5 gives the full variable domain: GAGVSQSPSNKVTEKGKDVELRCDPISGHTALYWYRQSLGQGLEFLIYFQGNSAPDKSGLPSDRFSAERTGGSVSTLTIQRTQQEDSAVYLCASSGYQGGEQPQHFGDGTRLSIL.

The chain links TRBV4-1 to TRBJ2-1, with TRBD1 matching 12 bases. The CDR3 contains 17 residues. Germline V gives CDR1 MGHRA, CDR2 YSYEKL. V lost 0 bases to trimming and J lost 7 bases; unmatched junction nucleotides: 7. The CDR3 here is CASSQEPPGQGANEQFF. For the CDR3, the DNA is TGCGCCAGCAGCCAAGAACCCCCGGGACAGGGGGCAAATGAGCAGTTCTTC.

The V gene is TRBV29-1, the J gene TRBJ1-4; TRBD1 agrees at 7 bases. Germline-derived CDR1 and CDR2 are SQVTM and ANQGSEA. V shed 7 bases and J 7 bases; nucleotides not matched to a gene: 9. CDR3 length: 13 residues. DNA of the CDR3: TGCAGCGCAATCACAGGGGCCAGTGAAAAACTGTTTTTT. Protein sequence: CSAITGASEKLFF. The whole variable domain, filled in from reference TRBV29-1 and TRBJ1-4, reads SAVISQKPSRDICQRGTSLTIQCQVDSQVTMMFWYRQQPGQSLTLIATANQGSEATYESGFVIDKFPISRPNLTFSTLTVSNMSPEDSSIYLCSAITGASEKLFFGSGTQLSVL.

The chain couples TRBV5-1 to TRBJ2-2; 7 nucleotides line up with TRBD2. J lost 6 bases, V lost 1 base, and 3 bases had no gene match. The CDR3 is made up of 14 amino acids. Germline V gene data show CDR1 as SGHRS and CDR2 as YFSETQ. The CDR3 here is CASSLSAGSGELFF. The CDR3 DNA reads TGCGCCAGCAGCTTGTCAGCGGGATCCGGGGAGCTGTTTTTT.

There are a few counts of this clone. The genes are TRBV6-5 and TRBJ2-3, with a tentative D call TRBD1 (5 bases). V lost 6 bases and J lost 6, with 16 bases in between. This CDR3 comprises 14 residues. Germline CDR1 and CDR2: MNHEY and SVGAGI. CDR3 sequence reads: CASSSSGRADTQYF. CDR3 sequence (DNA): TGTGCCAGCAGCTCCTCAGGCAGGGCTGATACGCAGTATTTT.

CDR3: CASHSGVTSTDTQYF. The DNA of the CDR3 is TGTGCCAGCCATAGCGGGGTAACTAGCACAGATACGCAGTATTTT. The chain uses TRBV6-6 and TRBJ2-3, with TRBD2 identical over 8 bases. There are 15 residues in the CDR3. The V gene end was trimmed by 8 bases and the J gene end by 0 bases; junction bases not matched to a gene: 7. Looked up from germline, CDR1 is MNHNY and CDR2 is SVGAGI (reference sequence).

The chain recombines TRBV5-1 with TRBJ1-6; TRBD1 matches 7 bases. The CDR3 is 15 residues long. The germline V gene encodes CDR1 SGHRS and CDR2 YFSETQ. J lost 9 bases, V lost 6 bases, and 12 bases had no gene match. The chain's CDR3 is CASTQEGARGSPLHF. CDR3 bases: TGCGCCAGCACCCAGGAGGGGGCGCGGGGTTCACCCCTCCACTTT.

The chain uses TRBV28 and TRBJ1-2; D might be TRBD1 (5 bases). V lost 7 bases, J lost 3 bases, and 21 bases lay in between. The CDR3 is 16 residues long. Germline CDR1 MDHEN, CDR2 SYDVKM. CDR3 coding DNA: TGTGCCAGCACTCCTCTCGGGCGGGGCTCGGACTATGGCTACACCTTC. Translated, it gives CASTPLGRGSDYGYTF.